This TCR beta chain was sequenced during a study of shared clonotypes between healthy human individuals. Study details: Each donor had three CD4 naive, three CD4 memory, two CD8 naive and one CD8 memory plate.

This clone was picked up a small number of times. Its target is not known. Study-wide results and caveats: Clonotype sharing among donors, it was expected, would be affected by sequencing depth.

The CDR3 has 15 residues. V lost 7 bases to trimming and J lost 3 bases; unmatched junction nucleotides: 9. Germline loops: CDR1 LNHDA, CDR2 SQIVND (reference sequence). Data came from immunoSEQ multiplex PCR; TCRdb stores just in-frame clones and leaves some out. This sample has about 1.1 million clones, with approximately 80% found just once. The TCR sequence derives from a man aged 18 to 29 in good health. Some clones in this sample may be carry-over from other donors' samples. The source material was memory CD4+ T cells from PBMCs. Subset given: CD45RA-negative fraction. V gene TRBV19 combines with J gene TRBJ1-5, with 7 bases aligning to TRBD1. The CDR3 protein is CASTPDRIDNQPQHF. The CDR3 nucleotides read TGTGCCAGTACCCCGGACAGGATCGACAATCAGCCCCAGCATTTT.